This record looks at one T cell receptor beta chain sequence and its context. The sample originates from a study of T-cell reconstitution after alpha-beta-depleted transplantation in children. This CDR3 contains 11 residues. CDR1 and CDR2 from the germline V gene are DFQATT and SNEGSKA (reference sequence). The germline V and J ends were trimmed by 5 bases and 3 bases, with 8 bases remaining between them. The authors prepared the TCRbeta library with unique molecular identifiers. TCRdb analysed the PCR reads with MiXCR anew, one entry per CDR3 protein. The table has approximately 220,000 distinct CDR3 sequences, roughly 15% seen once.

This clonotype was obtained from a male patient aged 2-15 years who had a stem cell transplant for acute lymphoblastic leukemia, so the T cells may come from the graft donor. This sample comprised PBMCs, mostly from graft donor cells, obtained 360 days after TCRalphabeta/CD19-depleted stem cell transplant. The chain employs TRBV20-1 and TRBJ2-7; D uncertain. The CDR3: CSAPRRYEQYF. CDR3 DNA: TGCAGTGCTCCTAGGCGCTACGAGCAGTACTTC.